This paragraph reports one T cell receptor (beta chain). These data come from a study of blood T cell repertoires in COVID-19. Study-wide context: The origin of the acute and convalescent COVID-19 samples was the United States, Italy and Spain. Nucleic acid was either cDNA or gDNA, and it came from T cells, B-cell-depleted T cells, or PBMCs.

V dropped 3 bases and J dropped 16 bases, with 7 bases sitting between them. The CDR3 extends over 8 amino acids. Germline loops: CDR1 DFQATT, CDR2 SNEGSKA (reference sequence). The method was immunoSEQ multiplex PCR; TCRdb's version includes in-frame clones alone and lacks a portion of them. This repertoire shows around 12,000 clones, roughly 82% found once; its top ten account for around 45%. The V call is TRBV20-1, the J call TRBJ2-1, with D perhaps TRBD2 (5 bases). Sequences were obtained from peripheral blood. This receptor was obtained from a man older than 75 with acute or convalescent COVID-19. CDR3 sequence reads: CSASRGFF. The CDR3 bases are TGCAGTGCTAGTCGGGGTTTCTTC.